A selection of T cell receptor beta chains follows, all from one sample in a study of T cell responses to AZD1222 COVID-19 vaccine. TCRdb's copy holds only in-frame clones and misses some; the assay was immunoSEQ multiplex PCR. The table lists around 81,000 clones, approximately 89% of them singletons. This material consisted of peripheral blood, taken 28 days after the second AZD1222 dose. The receptors shown here come from an adult who received the AZD1222 COVID-19 vaccine. CDR3s include the opening cysteine and the closing phenylalanine or tryptophan. The order of the fields is J gene, V gene, clone size, D gene, CDR3 protein, CDR3 DNA. D genes are given only for firm matches. Expanded clones are given a class, and other clones once, few, many or no size at all.

J gene: TRBJ1-5; V gene: TRBV7-6; clone size: NA; D gene: NA; CDR3 protein: CASSLARAAQPQHF; CDR3 DNA: TGTGCCAGCAGCTTAGCCCGGGCCGCTCAGCCCCAGCATTTT
J gene: TRBJ1-1; V gene: TRBV4-1; clone size: once; D gene: NA; CDR3 protein: CASSPQDSTQAFF; CDR3 DNA: TGCGCCAGCAGCCCACAGGACAGCACCCAAGCTTTCTTT
J gene: TRBJ1-5; V gene: TRBV5-1; clone size: NA; D gene: NA; CDR3 protein: CASSPSGASSNQPQHF; CDR3 DNA: TGCGCCAGCAGCCCATCCGGGGCCAGTAGCAATCAGCCCCAGCATTTT
J gene: TRBJ2-7; V gene: TRBV18; clone size: NA; D gene: TRBD1; CDR3 protein: CASSGTGDEQYF; CDR3 DNA: TGTGCCAGCTCAGGGACAGGGGACGAGCAGTACTTC
J gene: TRBJ2-2; V gene: TRBV5-1; clone size: NA; D gene: NA; CDR3 protein: CASSLGLASGTGELFF; CDR3 DNA: TGCGCCAGCAGCTTAGGGCTAGCGTCTGGCACCGGGGAGCTGTTTTTT
J gene: TRBJ2-2; V gene: TRBV28; clone size: NA; D gene: NA; CDR3 protein: CASSSGENTGELFF; CDR3 DNA: TGTGCCAGCAGTTCGGGGGAGAACACCGGGGAGCTGTTTTTT
J gene: TRBJ2-1; V gene: TRBV4-1; clone size: NA; D gene: TRBD2; CDR3 protein: CASSQEGLAGWDEQFF; CDR3 DNA: TGCGCCAGCAGCCAAGAGGGACTAGCGGGATGGGATGAGCAGTTCTTC
J gene: TRBJ2-5; V gene: TRBV5-1; clone size: NA; D gene: TRBD1; CDR3 protein: CASSVGQGLETQYF; CDR3 DNA: TGCGCCAGCAGCGTGGGACAGGGGTTAGAGACCCAGTACTTC
J gene: TRBJ2-5; V gene: TRBV5-1; clone size: NA; D gene: NA; CDR3 protein: CASSLGAGGETQYF; CDR3 DNA: TGCGCCAGCAGCTTGGGAGCAGGTGGAGAGACCCAGTACTTC
J gene: TRBJ2-1; V gene: TRBV15; clone size: once; D gene: NA; CDR3 protein: CATSSDSSSYNEQFF; CDR3 DNA: TGTGCCACCAGCAGCGACAGTAGCTCCTACAATGAGCAGTTCTTC
J gene: TRBJ1-2; V gene: TRBV18; clone size: NA; D gene: NA; CDR3 protein: CASSPDTANYGYTF; CDR3 DNA: TGTGCCAGCTCACCGGACACGGCCAACTATGGCTACACCTTC
J gene: TRBJ1-3; V gene: TRBV5-1; clone size: NA; D gene: TRBD1; CDR3 protein: CASSYTAGQGANTIYF; CDR3 DNA: TGCGCCAGCAGCTATACCGCGGGACAGGGGGCAAACACCATATATTTT
J gene: TRBJ1-5; V gene: TRBV19; clone size: NA; D gene: NA; CDR3 protein: CASSIVTGYSNQPQHF; CDR3 DNA: TGTGCCAGTAGTATAGTTACAGGGTATAGCAATCAGCCCCAGCATTTT
J gene: TRBJ2-7; V gene: TRBV10-3; clone size: NA; D gene: TRBD1; CDR3 protein: CAISGRQGPSYEQYF; CDR3 DNA: TGTGCCATCAGCGGACGACAGGGCCCCTCCTACGAGCAGTACTTC
J gene: TRBJ2-1; V gene: TRBV5-1; clone size: NA; D gene: TRBD2; CDR3 protein: CASSRGLAGGVDNEQFF; CDR3 DNA: TGCGCCAGCAGCCGCGGACTAGCGGGAGGAGTAGACAATGAGCAGTTCTTC
J gene: TRBJ2-1; V gene: TRBV7-3; clone size: NA; D gene: TRBD1; CDR3 protein: CASSPGQGSYNEQFF; CDR3 DNA: TGTGCCAGCAGTCCAGGACAGGGTTCCTACAATGAGCAGTTCTTC
J gene: TRBJ1-5; V gene: TRBV2; clone size: NA; D gene: TRBD1; CDR3 protein: CASRWTGNQPQHF; CDR3 DNA: TGTGCCAGCAGGTGGACAGGAAATCAGCCCCAGCATTTT
J gene: TRBJ1-1; V gene: TRBV30; clone size: NA; D gene: TRBD1; CDR3 protein: CAWSVPGQGGTEAFF; CDR3 DNA: TGTGCCTGGAGTGTACCGGGACAGGGCGGTACTGAAGCTTTCTTT
J gene: TRBJ2-1; V gene: TRBV10-3; clone size: NA; D gene: TRBD2; CDR3 protein: CAISESLAGPSYNEQFF; CDR3 DNA: TGTGCCATCAGTGAGTCTCTAGCGGGACCGTCCTACAATGAGCAGTTCTTC